Listed below are T cell receptor beta chains from one sample, sequenced in a study of T-cell memory formation after mild COVID-19. TCRdb re-called the 5' RACE reads with MiXCR, one entry per CDR3 protein. The table has about 100,000 distinct CDR3 sequences, roughly a sixth seen once. Input material: PBMCs or a T cell subset sorted from them (not recorded which). All receptors come from a man aged 18 to 29 who had mild COVID-19 (a few samples of this study predate the infection). Cell type and time point are not known. The CDR3 runs from the conserved cysteine through the conserved F or W. Fields, in order: D gene, J gene, V gene, CDR3 length, clone size, CDR3 protein, CDR3 DNA. D genes are given only for firm matches. Clone size is shown for a subset of rows, as once, few, many or a class of expanded clone.

.	TRBJ1-2	TRBV5-1	15	.	CASSLDSTLYYGYTF	TGCGCCAGCAGCTTGGATTCAACACTGTACTATGGCTACACCTTC
.	TRBJ2-5	TRBV20-1	13	.	CSPAPKDKETQYF	TGCAGTCCTGCCCCCAAGGACAAAGAGACCCAGTACTTC
TRBD1	TRBJ1-2	TRBV6-1	17	.	CASSENGQGGSGYGYTF	TGTGCCAGCAGTGAAAATGGACAGGGAGGATCGGGCTATGGCTACACCTTC
.	TRBJ1-1	TRBV12-3/TRBV12-4	15	.	CASSHGKRRTTEAFF	TGTGCCAGCAGCCACGGAAAACGGAGGACCACTGAAGCTTTCTTT
TRBD2	TRBJ2-5	TRBV29-1	13	.	CSVDNIAGETQYF	TGCAGCGTTGACAATATAGCGGGAGAGACCCAGTACTTC
TRBD1	TRBJ1-5	TRBV12-3/TRBV12-4	14	.	CASTRQGYNQPQHF	TGTGCCAGCACCCGACAGGGCTATAATCAGCCCCAGCATTTT
.	TRBJ1-1	TRBV5-1	12	few	CASTTGTTEAFF	TGCGCCAGCACCACAGGGACCACTGAAGCTTTCTTT
.	TRBJ1-6	TRBV4-2	15	few	CASSQDEGVNSPLHF	TGTGCCAGCAGCCAAGATGAGGGGGTCAATTCACCCCTCCACTTT
.	TRBJ2-1	TRBV4-2	16	few	CASSRRGGSSYNEQFF	TGTGCCAGCAGCCGCCGAGGAGGGTCGTCCTACAATGAGCAGTTCTTC
.	TRBJ2-4	TRBV5-1	13	few	CASSSGDRNIQYF	TGCGCCAGCAGCTCCGGCGATAGAAACATTCAGTACTTC
.	TRBJ1-6	TRBV4-3	16	.	CASSQVRSTYNSPLHF	TGCGCCAGCAGCCAAGTGAGATCGACCTATAATTCACCCCTCCACTTT
.	TRBJ1-2	TRBV3-1	13	.	CASSLDLNYGYTF	TGTGCCAGCAGCCTGGACCTTAACTATGGCTACACCTTC
.	TRBJ1-5	TRBV7-3	12	.	CASSLPDGPQHF	TGTGCCAGCAGCCTCCCCGACGGGCCCCAGCATTTT
.	TRBJ1-5	TRBV20-1	14	.	CSVWTADSNQPQHF	TGCAGTGTTTGGACAGCCGATAGCAATCAGCCCCAGCATTTT
.	TRBJ2-3	TRBV7-9	14	few	CASSGAGLTDTQYF	TGTGCCAGCAGCGGGGCGGGTCTCACAGATACGCAGTATTTT
TRBD1	TRBJ2-3	TRBV7-2	15	once	CASRRQGPSADTQYF	TGTGCCAGCAGGAGACAGGGACCCAGCGCAGATACGCAGTATTTT
.	TRBJ2-7	TRBV18	13	.	CASSAGAGYEQYF	TGTGCCAGCTCCGCGGGTGCCGGGTACGAGCAGTACTTC
.	TRBJ2-2	TRBV20-1	13	few	CSARDAVTGELFF	TGCAGTGCTAGAGATGCGGTCACCGGGGAGCTGTTTTTT
.	TRBJ1-1	TRBV7-8	14	.	CASSVVSGGTEAFF	TGTGCCAGCAGCGTAGTTAGCGGAGGGACTGAAGCTTTCTTT
TRBD1	TRBJ1-1	TRBV12-3/TRBV12-4	17	few	CASSPGQGAEMNTEAFF	TGTGCCAGCAGCCCGGGACAGGGGGCTGAAATGAACACTGAAGCTTTCTTT
.	TRBJ1-2	TRBV28	14	.	CASSSETGSYGYTF	TGTGCCAGCAGTTCAGAGACAGGATCCTATGGCTACACCTTC
.	TRBJ2-5	TRBV9	15	few	CASSVEPGNQETQYF	TGTGCCAGCAGCGTAGAACCGGGGAACCAAGAGACCCAGTACTTC
TRBD2	TRBJ2-1	TRBV6-6	17	.	CASSSSDRGGARHEQFF	TGTGCCAGCAGTTCCTCCGACCGCGGGGGGGCTCGCCATGAGCAGTTCTTC
TRBD2	TRBJ2-5	TRBV4-2	15	.	CASSQGSGGGETQYF	TGTGCCAGCAGCCAAGGAAGCGGGGGTGGAGAGACCCAGTACTTC